This T cell receptor beta chain appears in the sequencing data of a study of shared clonotypes between healthy human individuals. CDR1 is KGHSH and CDR2 is LQKENI in the germline V gene. V shed 6 bases, J shed 7 bases, and the junction held 13 bases outside the gene matches. This CDR3 is built from 16 residues. Measured with immunoSEQ multiplex PCR; TCRdb has only the in-frame clones, and not every one. The sample includes roughly 2,500,000 clones, 90% to 95% seen only once; the top ten take more than 0.35%. Specimen: naive CD4+ T cells from PBMCs. Stated subset: CD45RA+ positively selected. The chain is built from TRBV18 and TRBJ2-7, with 12 nucleotides matching TRBD1. The sequence was collected from a man between 18 and 29 years old in good health. Some clones in this sample may be carry-over from other donors' samples. The CDR3 bases are TGTGCCAGCTCGCCCGTGGCGGGACAGGGGGCTAGGGAGCAGTACTTC. This sequence encodes CASSPVAGQGAREQYF.